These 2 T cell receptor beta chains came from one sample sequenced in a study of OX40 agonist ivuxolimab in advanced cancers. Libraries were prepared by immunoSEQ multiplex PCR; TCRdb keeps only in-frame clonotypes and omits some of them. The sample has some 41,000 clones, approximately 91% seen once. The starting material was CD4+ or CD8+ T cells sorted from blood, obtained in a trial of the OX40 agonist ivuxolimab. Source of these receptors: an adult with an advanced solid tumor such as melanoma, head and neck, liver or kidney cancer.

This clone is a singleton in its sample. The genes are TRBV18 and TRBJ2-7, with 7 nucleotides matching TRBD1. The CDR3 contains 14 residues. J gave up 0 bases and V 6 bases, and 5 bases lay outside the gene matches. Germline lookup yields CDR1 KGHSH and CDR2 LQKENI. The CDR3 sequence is CASSPDRNSYEQYF. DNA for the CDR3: TGTGCCAGCTCCCCGGACAGGAACTCCTACGAGCAGTACTTC.

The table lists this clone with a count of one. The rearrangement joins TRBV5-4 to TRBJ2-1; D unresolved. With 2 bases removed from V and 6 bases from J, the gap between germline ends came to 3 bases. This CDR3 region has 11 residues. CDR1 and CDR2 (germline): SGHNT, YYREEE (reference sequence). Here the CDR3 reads CASSLSNEQFF. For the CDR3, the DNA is TGTGCCAGCAGCTTATCCAATGAGCAGTTCTTC. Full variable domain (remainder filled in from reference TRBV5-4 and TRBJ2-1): ETGVTQSPTHLIKTRGQQVTLRCSSQSGHNTVSWYQQALGQGPQFIFQYYREEENGRGNFPPRFSGLQFPNYSSELNVNALELDDSALYLCASSLSNEQFFGPGTRLTVL.